This entry lists 5 T cell receptor beta chains sequenced from one sample in a study of cytomegalovirus exposure and HLA in healthy donors. A multiplex PCR was run with 60 Vbeta primers and 13 Jbeta primers. Assay used: immunoSEQ multiplex PCR; TCRdb lists only in-frame clones, some missing. The data show about 190,000 clones, 75% to 90% seen once. Sequences were obtained from PBMCs. These receptor sequences come from a woman in her 30s in good health and CMV-seronegative.

The chain joins TRBV28 to TRBJ2-2; tentative D call: TRBD1 (6 bases). The CDR3 has 14 residues. Germline V gene data show CDR1 as MDHEN and CDR2 as SYDVKM. Between the trimmed V and J ends, which lost 8 bases and 0 bases, there was a span of 10 bases. The CDR3 bases are TGTGCCAGCCAGGGGTCTACGAACACCGGGGAGCTGTTTTTT. It is translated as CASQGSTNTGELFF. The whole variable domain, filled in from reference TRBV28 and TRBJ2-2, reads DVKVTQSSRYLVKRTGEKVFLECVQDMDHENMFWYRQDPGLGLRLIYFSYDVKMKEKGDIPEGYSVSREKKERFSLILESASTNQTSMYLCASQGSTNTGELFFGEGSRLTVL.

This clone has only a few counts. This chain links TRBV7-2 with TRBJ2-5; D not certain. Per the germline V gene, CDR1 is SGHTA and CDR2 is FQGNSA. The CDR3 spans 14 residues. The germline V and J ends were trimmed by 2 bases and 0 bases, with 7 bases remaining between them. The CDR3 loop is CASSLSRYQETQYF. The CDR3 DNA is TGTGCCAGCAGCTTATCGCGGTACCAAGAGACCCAGTACTTC.

The rearrangement uses TRBV9 and TRBJ2-1; 8 bases line up with TRBD2. Trimming removed 4 bases from V and 3 bases from J; junction bases left unmatched: 6. The CDR3 covers 15 residues. Germline CDR1 reads SGDLS; CDR2 reads YYNGEE. CDR3 region: CASSKGAGDYNEQFF. As DNA, the CDR3 is TGTGCCAGCAGCAAAGGAGCGGGGGACTACAATGAGCAGTTCTTC.

J is TRBJ1-1 and V is TRBV29-1; no reliable D call. Per germline, CDR1 SQVTM and CDR2 ANQGSEA. The CDR3 is made up of 13 amino acids. V was cut by 4 bases and J by 0 bases, with 9 bases left in between. Written as DNA, the CDR3 is TGCAGCGTTGCCCGGGTATTGAACACTGAAGCTTTCTTT. Encoded protein: CSVARVLNTEAFF. The variable domain in full, completed from reference TRBV29-1 and TRBJ1-1, reads SAVISQKPSRDICQRGTSLTIQCQVDSQVTMMFWYRQQPGQSLTLIATANQGSEATYESGFVIDKFPISRPNLTFSTLTVSNMSPEDSSIYLCSVARVLNTEAFFGQGTRLTVV.

In this sample, this clone turned up a few times. The genes are TRBV5-1 and TRBJ2-7; 8 nucleotides match TRBD1. The CDR3 loop spans 15 amino acids. Trimming removed 1 base from V and 3 bases from J; junction bases left unmatched: 6. Looked up from germline, CDR1 is SGHRS and CDR2 is YFSETQ. As DNA, the CDR3 is TGCGCCAGCAGCTTGTCGACAGGGGATTACTACGAGCAGTACTTC. Amino acids: CASSLSTGDYYEQYF.